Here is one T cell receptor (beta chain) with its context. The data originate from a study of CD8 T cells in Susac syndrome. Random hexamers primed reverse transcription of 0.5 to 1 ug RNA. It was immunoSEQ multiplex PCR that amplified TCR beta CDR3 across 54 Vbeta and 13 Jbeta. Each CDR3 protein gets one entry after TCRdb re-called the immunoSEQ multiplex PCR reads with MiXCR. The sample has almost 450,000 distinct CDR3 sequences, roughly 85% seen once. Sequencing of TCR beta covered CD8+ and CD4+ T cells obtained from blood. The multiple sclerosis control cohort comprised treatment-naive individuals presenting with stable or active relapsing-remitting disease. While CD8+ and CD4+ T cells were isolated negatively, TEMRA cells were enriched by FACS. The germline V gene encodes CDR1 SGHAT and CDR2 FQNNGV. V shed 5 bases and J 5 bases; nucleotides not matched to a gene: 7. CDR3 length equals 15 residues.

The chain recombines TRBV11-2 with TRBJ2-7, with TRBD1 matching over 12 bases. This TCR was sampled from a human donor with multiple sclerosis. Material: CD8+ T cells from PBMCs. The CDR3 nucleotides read TGTGCCAGCAGCCCCGGGACAGGGGGCTTCCACGAGCAGTACTTC. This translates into CASSPGTGGFHEQYF.